Listed here is a single T cell receptor (beta chain). This sample stems from a study of CD8 T cells in Susac syndrome. This CDR3 comprises 15 residues. V lost 3 bases to trimming and J lost 4 bases; unmatched junction nucleotides: 9. Germline lookup yields CDR1 DFQATT and CDR2 SNEGSKA (reference sequence). RNA was extracted with the RNeasy kit, and a quantity of about 0.45 to 1 ug was reverse transcribed using random hexamers. TCRdb reprocessed the immunoSEQ multiplex PCR reads with MiXCR, giving one entry per CDR3 protein. The data contain approximately 160,000 distinct CDR3 sequences, approximately 93% of them singletons.

The sequence was collected from a human donor with multiple sclerosis. The J gene is TRBJ2-5, the V gene TRBV20-1; 9 nucleotides line up with TRBD2. Input material: CD4+ T cells from PBMCs. CDR3 sequence: CSASRTSVSRETQYF. As DNA, the CDR3 is TGCAGTGCTAGCCGGACTAGCGTCTCCCGAGAGACCCAGTACTTC.